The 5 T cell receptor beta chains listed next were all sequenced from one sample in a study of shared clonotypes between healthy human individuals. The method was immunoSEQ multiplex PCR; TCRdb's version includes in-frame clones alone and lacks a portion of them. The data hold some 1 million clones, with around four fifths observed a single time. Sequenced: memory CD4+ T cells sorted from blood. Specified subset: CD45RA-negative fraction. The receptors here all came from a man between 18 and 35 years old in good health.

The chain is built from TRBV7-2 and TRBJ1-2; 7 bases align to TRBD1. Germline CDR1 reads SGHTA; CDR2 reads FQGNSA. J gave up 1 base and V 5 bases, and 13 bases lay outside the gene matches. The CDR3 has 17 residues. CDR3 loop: CASSTPGTATDNYGYTF. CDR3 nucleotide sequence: TGTGCCAGCAGCACCCCCGGGACAGCAACTGATAACTATGGCTACACCTTC. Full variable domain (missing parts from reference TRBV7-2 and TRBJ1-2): GAGVSQSPSNKVTEKGKDVELRCDPISGHTALYWYRQSLGQGLEFLIYFQGNSAPDKSGLPSDRFSAERTGGSVSTLTIQRTQQEDSAVYLCASSTPGTATDNYGYTFGSGTRLTVV.

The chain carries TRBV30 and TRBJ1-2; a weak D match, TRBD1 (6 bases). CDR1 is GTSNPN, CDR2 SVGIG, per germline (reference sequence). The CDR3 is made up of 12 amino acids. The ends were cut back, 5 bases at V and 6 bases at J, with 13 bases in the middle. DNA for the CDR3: TGTGCCTGGGGACAGCTCCGAGATGGCTACACCTTC. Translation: CAWGQLRDGYTF.

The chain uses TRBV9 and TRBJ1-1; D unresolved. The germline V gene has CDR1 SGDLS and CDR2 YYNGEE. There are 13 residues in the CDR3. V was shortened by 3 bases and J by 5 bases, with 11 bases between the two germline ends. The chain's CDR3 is CASSETSRTEAFF. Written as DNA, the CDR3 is TGTGCCAGCAGCGAAACGTCGAGGACTGAAGCTTTCTTT. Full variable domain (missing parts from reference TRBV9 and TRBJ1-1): DSGVTQTPKHLITATGQRVTLRCSPRSGDLSVYWYQQSLDQGLQFLIQYYNGEERAKGNILERFSAQQFPDLHSELNLSSLELGDSALYFCASSETSRTEAFFGQGTRLTVV.

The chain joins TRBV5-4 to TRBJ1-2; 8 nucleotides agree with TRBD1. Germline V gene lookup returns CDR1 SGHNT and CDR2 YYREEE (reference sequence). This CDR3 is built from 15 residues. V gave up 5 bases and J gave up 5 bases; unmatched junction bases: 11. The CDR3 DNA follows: TGTGCCAGCAGTATAGGAGCAGGGGGCCCTTATGGCTACACCTTC. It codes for CASSIGAGGPYGYTF.

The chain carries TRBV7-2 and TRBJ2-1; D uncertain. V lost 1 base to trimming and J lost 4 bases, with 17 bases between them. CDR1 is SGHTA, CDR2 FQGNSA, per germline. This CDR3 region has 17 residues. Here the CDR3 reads CASSLGSGRQTYNEQFF. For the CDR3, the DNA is TGTGCCAGCAGCTTAGGATCAGGCCGTCAGACTTACAATGAGCAGTTCTTC. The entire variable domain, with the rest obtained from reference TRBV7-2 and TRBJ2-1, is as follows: GAGVSQSPSNKVTEKGKDVELRCDPISGHTALYWYRQSLGQGLEFLIYFQGNSAPDKSGLPSDRFSAERTGGSVSTLTIQRTQQEDSAVYLCASSLGSGRQTYNEQFFGPGTRLTVL.